What follows describes a single T cell receptor beta chain. Its target is unknown. The sample comes from a study of shared clonotypes between healthy human individuals. Study-level points and caveats: Large sequencing depth failed to make sorted-subset sequencing complete, rarefaction showed.

In the study's own analysis: Filtering differed since immunoSEQ provided only junctions, with no quality scores. Profiling relied on immunoSEQ multiplex PCR, and the TCRdb table lists in-frame clones only, not all of them. V, J and clone size are taken as reported in that table, and D and trimming were inferred from the DNA itself. The sample has millions of clones, roughly 91% seen once; the top ten hold 1.5% to 2%. The naive CD8 population came from CD45RO-negative cells selected for CCR7, without terminally differentiated effector memory CD45RA+ cells. The TCR originated in a man between 18 and 29 years old in good health. Some clones in this sample may be carry-over from other donors' samples. The specimen sequenced was naive CD8+ T cells from PBMCs.

The CDR3 loop reads CASSLAAGWAGNTIYF. CDR3 coding DNA: TGTGCCAGCAGCTTAGCCGCAGGGTGGGCTGGAAACACCATATATTTT. The chain carries TRBV7-8 and TRBJ1-3; possible D gene TRBD1, 5 bases. CDR3 length: 16 residues. Germline V lookup: CDR1 SGHVS, CDR2 FQNEAQ. With 0 bases removed from V and 2 bases from J, the gap between germline ends came to 11 bases.